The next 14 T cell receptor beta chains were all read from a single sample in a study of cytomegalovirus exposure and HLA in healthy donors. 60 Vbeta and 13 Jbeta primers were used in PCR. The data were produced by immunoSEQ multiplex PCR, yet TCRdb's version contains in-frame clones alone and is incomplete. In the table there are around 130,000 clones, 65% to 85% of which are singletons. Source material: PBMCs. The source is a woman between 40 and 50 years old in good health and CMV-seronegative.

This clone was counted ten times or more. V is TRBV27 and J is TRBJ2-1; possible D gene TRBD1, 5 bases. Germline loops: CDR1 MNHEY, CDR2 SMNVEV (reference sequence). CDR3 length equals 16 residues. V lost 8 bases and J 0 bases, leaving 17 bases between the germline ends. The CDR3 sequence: CASARGISTSYNEQFF. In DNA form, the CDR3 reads TGTGCCAGCGCAAGGGGTATCAGCACCTCCTACAATGAGCAGTTCTTC.

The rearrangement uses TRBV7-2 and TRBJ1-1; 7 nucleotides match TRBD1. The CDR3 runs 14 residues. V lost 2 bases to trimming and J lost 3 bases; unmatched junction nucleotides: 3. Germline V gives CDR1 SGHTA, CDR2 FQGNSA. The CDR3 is CASSLQGGYTEAFF. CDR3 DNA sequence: TGTGCCAGCAGCTTACAGGGGGGATACACTGAAGCTTTCTTT.

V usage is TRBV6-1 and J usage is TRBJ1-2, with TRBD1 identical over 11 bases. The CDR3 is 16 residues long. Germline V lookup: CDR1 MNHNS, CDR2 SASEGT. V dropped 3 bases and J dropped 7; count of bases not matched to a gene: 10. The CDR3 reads CASSDIWTGGNGGYTF. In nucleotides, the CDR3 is TGTGCCAGCAGTGATATCTGGACAGGGGGCAACGGTGGCTACACCTTC.

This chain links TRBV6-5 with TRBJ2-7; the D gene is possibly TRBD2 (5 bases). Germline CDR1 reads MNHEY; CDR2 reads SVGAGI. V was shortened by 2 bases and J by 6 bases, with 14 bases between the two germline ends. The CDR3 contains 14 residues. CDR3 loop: CASSYGSWGTEQYF. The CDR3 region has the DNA TGTGCCAGCAGTTACGGGAGTTGGGGAACCGAGCAGTACTTC.

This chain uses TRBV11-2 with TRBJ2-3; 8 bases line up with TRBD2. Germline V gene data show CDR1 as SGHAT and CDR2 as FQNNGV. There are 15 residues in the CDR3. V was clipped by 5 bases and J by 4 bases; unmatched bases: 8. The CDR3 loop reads CASSTSGRGSDTQYF. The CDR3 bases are TGTGCCAGCAGCACGAGCGGGAGAGGGTCAGATACGCAGTATTTT.

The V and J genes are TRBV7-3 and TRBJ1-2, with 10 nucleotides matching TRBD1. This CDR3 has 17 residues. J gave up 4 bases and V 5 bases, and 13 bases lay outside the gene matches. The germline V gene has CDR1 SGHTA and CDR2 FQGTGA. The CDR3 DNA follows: TGTGCCAGCAGCGAAGGTCCCCCCGGGACAGGGGTCTATGGCTACACCTTC. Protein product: CASSEGPPGTGVYGYTF.

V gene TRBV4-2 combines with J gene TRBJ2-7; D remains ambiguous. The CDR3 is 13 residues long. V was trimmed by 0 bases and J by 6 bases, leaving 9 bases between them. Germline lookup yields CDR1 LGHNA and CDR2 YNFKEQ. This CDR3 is CASSQENLSEQYF. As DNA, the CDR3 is TGTGCCAGCAGCCAAGAAAATCTGAGCGAGCAGTACTTC.

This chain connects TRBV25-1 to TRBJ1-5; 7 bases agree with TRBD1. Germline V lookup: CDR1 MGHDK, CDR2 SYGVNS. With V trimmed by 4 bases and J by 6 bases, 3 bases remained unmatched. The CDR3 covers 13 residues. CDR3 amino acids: CASSGRQGQPQHF. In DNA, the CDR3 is TGTGCCAGCAGTGGCCGACAGGGTCAGCCCCAGCATTTT.

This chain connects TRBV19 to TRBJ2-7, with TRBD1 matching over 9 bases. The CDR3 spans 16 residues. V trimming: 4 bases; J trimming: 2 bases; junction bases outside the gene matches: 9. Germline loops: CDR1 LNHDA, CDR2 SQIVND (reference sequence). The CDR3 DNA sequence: TGTGCCAGTAGTAGCCTCGACAGGGGGGTCACCTACGAGCAGTACTTC. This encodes CASSSLDRGVTYEQYF.

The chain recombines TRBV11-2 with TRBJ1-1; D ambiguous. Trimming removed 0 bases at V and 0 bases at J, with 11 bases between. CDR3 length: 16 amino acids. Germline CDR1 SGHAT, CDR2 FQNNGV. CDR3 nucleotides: TGTGCCAGCAGCTTAGAATACGGAGACTTGAACACTGAAGCTTTCTTT. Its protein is CASSLEYGDLNTEAFF.

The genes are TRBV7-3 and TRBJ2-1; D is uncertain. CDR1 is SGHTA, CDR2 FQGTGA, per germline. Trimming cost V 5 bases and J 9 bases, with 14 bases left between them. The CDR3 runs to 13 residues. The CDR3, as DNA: TGTGCCAGCAGCCTCCTCACCGGCGGTGAGCAGTTCTTC. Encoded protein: CASSLLTGGEQFF.

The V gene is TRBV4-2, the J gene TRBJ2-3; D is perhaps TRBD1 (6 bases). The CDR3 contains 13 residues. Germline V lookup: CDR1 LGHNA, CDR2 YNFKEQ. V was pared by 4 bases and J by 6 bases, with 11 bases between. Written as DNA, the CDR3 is TGTGCCAGCAGCCGGGCAACAGGGGATACGCAGTATTTT. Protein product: CASSRATGDTQYF.

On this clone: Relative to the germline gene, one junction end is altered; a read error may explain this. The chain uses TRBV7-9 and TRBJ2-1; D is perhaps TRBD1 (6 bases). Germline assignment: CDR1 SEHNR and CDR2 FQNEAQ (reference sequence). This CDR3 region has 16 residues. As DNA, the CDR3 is TGTTCCAGCAGCTTAGCGCAGGGGAGCTCCTACAATGAGCAGTTCTTC. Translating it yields CSSSLAQGSSYNEQFF.

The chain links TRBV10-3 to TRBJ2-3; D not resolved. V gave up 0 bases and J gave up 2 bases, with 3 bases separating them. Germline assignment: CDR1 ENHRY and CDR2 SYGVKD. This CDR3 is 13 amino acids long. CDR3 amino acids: CAISESNTDTQYF. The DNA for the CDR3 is TGTGCCATCAGTGAGTCTAACACAGATACGCAGTATTTT.